Included here is one T cell receptor beta chain sequence, with context. The antigen remains unidentified. Primers for the PCR totalled 60 Vbeta and 13 Jbeta. Libraries were prepared by immunoSEQ multiplex PCR; TCRdb keeps only in-frame clonotypes and omits some of them. In the table there are about 160,000 clones, roughly 80% of which are singletons. This record belongs to a study of cytomegalovirus exposure and HLA in healthy donors. Study outcomes and limitations: As a later analysis revealed, the rate of TCR association differed by HLA locus, with DRB1 most and HLA-C fewest.

The clonotype originates from a male donor in good health and CMV-seronegative. The sequenced sample consisted of PBMCs.

The CDR3 here is CASSLVTSESTDTQYF. The CDR3 DNA follows: TGCGCCAGCAGCTTGGTGACTAGCGAAAGCACAGATACGCAGTATTTT. The rearrangement links TRBV5-1 to TRBJ2-3; TRBD2 aligns across 8 bases. V gave up 0 bases and J gave up 0 bases; unmatched junction bases: 3. In germline, CDR1 is SGHRS, CDR2 YFSETQ. This CDR3 region has 16 residues.